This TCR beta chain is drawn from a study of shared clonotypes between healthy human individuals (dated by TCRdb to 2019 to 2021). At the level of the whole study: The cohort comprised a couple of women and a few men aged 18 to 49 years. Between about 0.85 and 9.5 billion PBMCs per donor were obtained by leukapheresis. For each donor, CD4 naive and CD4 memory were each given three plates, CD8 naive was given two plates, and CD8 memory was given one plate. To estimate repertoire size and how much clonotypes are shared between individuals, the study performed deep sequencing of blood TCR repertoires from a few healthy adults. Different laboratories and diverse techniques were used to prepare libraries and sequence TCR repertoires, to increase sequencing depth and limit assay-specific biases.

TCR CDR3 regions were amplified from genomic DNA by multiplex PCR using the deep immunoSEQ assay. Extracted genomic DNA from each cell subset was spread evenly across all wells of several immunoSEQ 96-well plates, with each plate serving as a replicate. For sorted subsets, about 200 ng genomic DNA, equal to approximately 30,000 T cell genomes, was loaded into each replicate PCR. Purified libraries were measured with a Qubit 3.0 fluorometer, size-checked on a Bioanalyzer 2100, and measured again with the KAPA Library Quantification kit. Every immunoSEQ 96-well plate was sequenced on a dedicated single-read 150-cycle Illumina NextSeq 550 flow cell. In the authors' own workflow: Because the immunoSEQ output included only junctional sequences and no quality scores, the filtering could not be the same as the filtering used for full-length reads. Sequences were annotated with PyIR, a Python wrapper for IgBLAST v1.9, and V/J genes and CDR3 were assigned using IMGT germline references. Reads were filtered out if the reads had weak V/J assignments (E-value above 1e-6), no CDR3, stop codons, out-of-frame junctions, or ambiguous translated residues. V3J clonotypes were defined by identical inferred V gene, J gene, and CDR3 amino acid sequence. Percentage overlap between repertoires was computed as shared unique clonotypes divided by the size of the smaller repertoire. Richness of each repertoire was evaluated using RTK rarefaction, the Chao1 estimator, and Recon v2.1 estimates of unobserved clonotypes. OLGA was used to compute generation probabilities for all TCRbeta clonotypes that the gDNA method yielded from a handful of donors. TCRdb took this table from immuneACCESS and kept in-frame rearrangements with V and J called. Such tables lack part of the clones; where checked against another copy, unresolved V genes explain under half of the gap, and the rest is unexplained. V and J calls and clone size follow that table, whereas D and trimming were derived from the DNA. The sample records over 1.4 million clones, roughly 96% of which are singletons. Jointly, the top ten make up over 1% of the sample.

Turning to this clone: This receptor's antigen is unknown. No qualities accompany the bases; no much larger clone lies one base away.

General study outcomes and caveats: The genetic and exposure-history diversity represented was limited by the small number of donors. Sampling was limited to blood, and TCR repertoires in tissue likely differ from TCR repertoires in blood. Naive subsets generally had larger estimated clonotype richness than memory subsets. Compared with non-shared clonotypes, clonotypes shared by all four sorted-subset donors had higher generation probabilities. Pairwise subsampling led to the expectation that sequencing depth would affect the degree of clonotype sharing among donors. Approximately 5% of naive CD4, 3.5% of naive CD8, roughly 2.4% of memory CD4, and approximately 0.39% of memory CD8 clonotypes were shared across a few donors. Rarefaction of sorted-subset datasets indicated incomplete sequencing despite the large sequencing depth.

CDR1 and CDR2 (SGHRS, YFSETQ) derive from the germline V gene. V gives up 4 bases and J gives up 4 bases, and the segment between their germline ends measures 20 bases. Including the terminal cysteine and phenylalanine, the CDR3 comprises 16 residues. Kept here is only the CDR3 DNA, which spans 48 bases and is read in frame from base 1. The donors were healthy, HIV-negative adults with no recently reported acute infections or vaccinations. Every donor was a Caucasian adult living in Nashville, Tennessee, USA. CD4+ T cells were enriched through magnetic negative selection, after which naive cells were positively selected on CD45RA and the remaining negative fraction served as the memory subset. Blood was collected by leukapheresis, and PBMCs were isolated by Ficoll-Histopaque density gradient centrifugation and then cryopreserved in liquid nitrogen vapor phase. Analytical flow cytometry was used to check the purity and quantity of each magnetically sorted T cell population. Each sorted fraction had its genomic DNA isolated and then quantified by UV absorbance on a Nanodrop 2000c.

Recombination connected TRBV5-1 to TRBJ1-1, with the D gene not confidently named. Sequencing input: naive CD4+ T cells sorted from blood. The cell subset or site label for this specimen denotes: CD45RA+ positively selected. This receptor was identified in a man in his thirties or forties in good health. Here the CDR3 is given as CASSPSAPRILTEAFF. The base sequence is TGCGCCAGCAGCCCGTCGGCCCCTCGGATTCTCACTGAAGCTTTCTTT.